The clone carrying this T cell receptor beta chain was counted ten times or more. What it binds is not known. Time point here: persistent/refractory GD, antithyroid drugs over 5 years with positive TRAb. Construction of the TCR library relied on RNA isolated from PBMCs. This record comes from a study of regulatory T cells in long-lasting Graves disease. Study outcomes and limitations: Persistent disease exhibited a predilection for TRBV28, TRBJ1-2 and TRBJ2-5.

Germline CDR1 MDHEN, CDR2 SYDVKM. V dropped 5 bases and J dropped 4 bases, with 14 bases sitting between them. There are 14 residues in the CDR3. Arm-PCR of CDR3 regions and iRepertoire HTBI primers were the basis on which TCR beta libraries were built. TCRdb fed the multiplex PCR reads into MiXCR, producing one record per CDR3 protein. The sample lists fewer than 550,000 distinct CDR3 sequences, roughly a fifth occurring once. The receptor was isolated from a female donor with Graves disease. V gene TRBV28 combines with J gene TRBJ1-2, with D unresolved. The input for sequencing was peripheral blood mononuclear cells (PBMCs), taken when the disease was refractory, from a patient treated with antithyroid drugs. DNA for the CDR3: TGTGCCAGCAGTCCCAGCGCTAAGGTCTATGGCTACACCTTC. It specifies CASSPSAKVYGYTF.